A single sample is the source of the 9 T cell receptor beta chains below, sequenced in a study of blood T cell repertoires in COVID-19. Sequenced by immunoSEQ multiplex PCR; TCRdb stores in-frame clones only, minus some. The sample carries 300,000 to 400,000 clones, 85% to 90% recorded once. Sequencing used PBMCs or T cells enriched from blood (not recorded which). Receptor source: a woman younger than 45 with acute COVID-19.

The V gene is TRBV25-1, the J gene TRBJ2-1, with 7 bases fitting TRBD2. Germline V gene data show CDR1 as MGHDK and CDR2 as SYGVNS. V lost 3 bases, J lost 9 bases, and 8 bases stayed unmatched. The CDR3 has 14 residues. The chain's CDR3 is CASSDLTSTSEQFF. CDR3 coding DNA: TGTGCCAGCAGTGACCTGACTAGCACCAGTGAGCAGTTCTTC.

Only one count was recorded for this clone. This chain connects TRBV5-1 to TRBJ1-2; 12 bases line up with TRBD1. The trim removed 0 bases at V and 5 bases at J, leaving 5 bases unmatched. Germline V lookup: CDR1 SGHRS, CDR2 YFSETQ. The CDR3 is 16 amino acids. For the CDR3, the DNA is TGCGCCAGCAGCTTGGCGGGACAGGGGGCAGGGTATGGCTACACCTTC. This codes for CASSLAGQGAGYGYTF.

The chain has TRBV6-5 and TRBJ2-7; D unclear. Germline V gene lookup returns CDR1 MNHEY and CDR2 SVGAGI. The CDR3 contains 12 residues. V was trimmed by 8 bases and J by 4 bases, leaving 12 bases between them. CDR3 protein: CASHRSEYEQYF. As DNA, the CDR3 is TGTGCCAGCCACCGTTCTGAGTACGAGCAGTACTTC.

The J gene is TRBJ2-1, the V gene TRBV21-1; the tabulated D call, TRBD2, remains unverified against the DNA. TRBV21-1 represents a pseudogene. The CDR3 is 11 residues long. The CDR3 DNA follows: TGTGCCGTGAGGCAAGTCGAGGAGCAGTTCTTC. Its translation is CAVRQVEEQFF.

The rearrangement uses TRBV18 and TRBJ2-7, with 7 bases lining up with TRBD1. V shed 2 bases and J 7 bases; nucleotides not matched to a gene: 11. CDR1 and CDR2 from the germline V gene are KGHSH and LQKENI. The CDR3 is made up of 15 amino acids. CDR3 nucleotide sequence: TGTGCCAGCTCACCAGTCGAGGGGGCATCAAGTGAGCAGTACTTC. Its translation is CASSPVEGASSEQYF.

This clone was recorded once. CDR3 in amino acids: CASSLSRGSDTQYF. The CDR3 DNA is TGTGCCAGCAGCTTATCCCGGGGTTCAGATACGCAGTATTTT. The V gene is TRBV13, the J gene TRBJ2-3, with TRBD2 as a possible D gene (5 bases). Per germline, CDR1 PRHDT and CDR2 FYEKMQ (reference sequence). Trimming left V 2 bases short and J 4 bases short, with 10 bases between. The CDR3 totals 14 residues.

The chain combines TRBV7-9 with TRBJ1-2, with D unclear. Trimming shortened V by 5 bases and J by 10 bases, and 17 bases separated the two germline ends. The CDR3 sequence is 13 residues long. Germline V gives CDR1 SEHNR, CDR2 FQNEAQ (reference sequence). CDR3 region: CASSPAIGRDYTF. CDR3 coding DNA: TGTGCCAGCAGCCCCGCGATTGGGCGTGACTACACCTTC.

This clone was picked up one time. The chain uses TRBV10-2 and TRBJ2-3; D is possibly TRBD1 (6 bases). The V and J ends lost 11 bases and 1 base respectively, with 13 bases between them. Germline lookup yields CDR1 WSHSY and CDR2 SAAADI. This CDR3 is built from 13 residues. The CDR3 spells CASAAGGTDTQYF. The CDR3 bases are TGCGCCTCCGCGGCAGGGGGCACAGATACGCAGTATTTT.

The rearrangement joins TRBV3-1 (or the pseudogene TRBV3-2) to TRBJ1-1, with D maybe TRBD1 (6 bases). CDR1 and CDR2 (germline): LGHDT, YNNKEL (reference sequence). Trimming left V 1 base short and J 0 bases short, with 15 bases between. The CDR3 is 17 amino acids. The CDR3 region has the DNA TGTGCCAGCAGCCAAGCCCCAGGGGATTACATGAACACTGAAGCTTTCTTT. This sequence encodes CASSQAPGDYMNTEAFF.